Below, 25 T cell receptor beta chains from the same sample are listed, as sequenced in a study of T cells in women clearing cervical HPV infection. Some clones are missing from TCRdb's copy, which holds only in-frame ones; the method was immunoSEQ multiplex PCR. The listing records approximately 12,000 clones. Material for sequencing was blood buffy coat. These receptors all stem from a woman aged 18 to 69 with a cervical HPV16 infection that either progressed to CIN3+ or cleared (not recorded which).

Concerning this clone: The read comes to an end 3 residues before the CDR3 does, leaving the germline J gene to fill in the end. The chain couples TRBV23-1 to TRBJ2-7, with D perhaps TRBD1 or TRBD2 (6 bases each). TRBV23-1 is classed as an ORF, of uncertain function. The CDR3 runs 18 residues. Trimming shortened V by 4 bases and J by 0 bases, and 22 bases separated the two germline ends. The CDR3 sequence is CASSLLNVRDTSSYEQYF. The sequenced part of the CDR3 DNA is TGCGCCAGCAGTCTCCTCAACGTGCGGGACACGAGCTCCTACGAG.

Remarks on this clone: The CDR3 goes on 3 residues after the read ends, and that part is filled in from the germline J gene. This chain uses TRBV14 with TRBJ2-5; 14 nucleotides line up with TRBD2. This CDR3 is built from 16 residues. V lost 2 bases to trimming and J lost 3 bases; unmatched junction nucleotides: 2. Germline values: CDR1 SGHDN, CDR2 FVKESK. CDR3 DNA, as far as it was read: TGTGCCAGCAGCCAACCGGGACTAGCGGGGGAAGAGACC. Encoded protein: CASSQPGLAGEET. The CDR3 reads in full as CASSQPGLAGEETQYF.

The part of the CDR3 DNA that was read is TGCGCCAGCAGCCCAGGACTAGCGGGGGGGAGGTCCAAAAACATT. Translation: CASSPGLAGGRSKNI. The entire CDR3 protein reads CASSPGLAGGRSKNIQYF. The V call is TRBV4-1, the J call TRBJ2-4; 15 bases are shared with TRBD2. Sequencing ends 3 residues short of the CDR3 end; the germline J gene provides the rest. The CDR3 covers 18 residues. With 4 bases clipped from V and 2 bases from J, the junction kept 6 bases outside the gene matches. In germline, CDR1 is MGHRA, CDR2 YSYEKL.

Note on this clone: The DNA ends 3 residues before the CDR3 does, and the rest of the CDR3 is filled in from the germline J gene. This chain uses TRBV11-3 with TRBJ2-5; the D gene is possibly TRBD1 (5 bases). The CDR3 runs 13 residues. V lost 10 bases to trimming and J lost 2 bases, with 14 bases between them. Germline assignment: CDR1 SGHNT and CDR2 YENEEA. The CDR3 bases that were read are TGTGCCATGAAGCAGGGATATCAAGAGACC. Residues: CAMKQGYQET. The full CDR3 reads CAMKQGYQETQYF.

Concerning this clone itself: With the read ending 3 residues before the CDR3 end, the germline J gene is used to fill in that end. The rearrangement joins TRBV2 to TRBJ2-4; D unclear. V lost 5 bases to trimming and J lost 3 bases, with 2 bases between them. This CDR3 region has 11 residues. The germline V gene encodes CDR1 SNHLY and CDR2 FYNNEI. This chain's CDR3 is CASSLKNIQYF. The sequenced part of the CDR3 DNA is TGTGCCAGCAGTCTCAAAAACATT.

On this clone: Coverage ceases 3 residues before the CDR3 finishes, and the germline J gene fills in the end. The chain combines TRBV19 with TRBJ2-2; 10 bases align to TRBD1. Looked up from germline, CDR1 is LNHDA and CDR2 is SQIVND (reference sequence). This CDR3 comprises 14 residues. CDR3 amino acids: CASSQTGGAAPLFF. The sequenced part of the CDR3 DNA is TGTGCCAGTAGCCAGACAGGGGGCGCCGCACCG.

Remarks on this clone: The DNA ends 3 residues before the CDR3 does, and the rest of the CDR3 is filled in from the germline J gene. V gene TRBV19 combines with J gene TRBJ1-5; TRBD1 agrees at 7 bases. CDR3 length: 17 residues. The V gene end was trimmed by 2 bases and the J gene end by 2 bases; junction bases not matched to a gene: 9. The germline gives CDR1 LNHDA, CDR2 SQIVND (reference sequence). The sequenced part of the CDR3 DNA is TGTGCCAGTAGTATAAGAGCGACAGGGTTTCGCAATCAGCCC. Translation gives CASSIRATGFRNQP. In full, the CDR3 reads CASSIRATGFRNQPQHF.

The sequenced CDR3 bases are TGTGCCAGCAGCGTGTCTAGCCCTGGGACCGGGGAG. This codes for CASSVSSPGTGE. The CDR3, in full, reads CASSVSSPGTGELFF. V usage is TRBV11-2 and J usage is TRBJ2-2; perhaps TRBD2 as D (5 bases). Coverage ceases 3 residues before the CDR3 finishes, and the germline J gene fills in the end. The CDR3 is 15 amino acids. Germline lookup yields CDR1 SGHAT and CDR2 FQNNGV. V was clipped by 5 bases and J by 5 bases, with 15 bases between them.

Comments on this clone: The read comes to an end 3 residues before the CDR3 does, leaving the germline J gene to fill in the end. This chain uses TRBV20-1 with TRBJ2-3; maybe TRBD1 (5 bases). The germline V gene encodes CDR1 DFQATT and CDR2 SNEGSKA (reference sequence). The CDR3 is made up of 16 amino acids. Trimming stripped 4 bases from V and 5 bases from J, with 22 bases between. This CDR3 is CSAINPARVGRDTQYF. Partial CDR3 DNA: TGCAGTGCTATTAACCCGGCCAGGGTCGGTAGAGATACG.

As concerns this clone: The read finishes 3 residues shy of the CDR3 end, and the germline J gene is used to complete it. The chain combines TRBV5-5 with TRBJ1-2; 7 bases line up with TRBD1. Germline values: CDR1 SGHKS, CDR2 YYEKEE (reference sequence). After removal of 0 bases from V and 4 bases from J, the junction contained 6 bases not matched to a gene. The CDR3 is made up of 15 amino acids. CDR3 bases read: TGTGCCAGCAGCTTGGAGAGACAGGGAGGCTATGGC. It specifies CASSLERQGGYG. The complete CDR3 sequence is CASSLERQGGYGYTF.

To note about this clone: Read sequence stops 3 residues before the CDR3 end, and the germline J gene provides the missing end. The rearrangement joins TRBV7-9 to TRBJ2-5; 10 bases map to TRBD2. Looked up from germline, CDR1 is SEHNR and CDR2 is FQNEAQ (reference sequence). CDR3 length equals 15 residues. CDR3 loop: CASSQTSGAENTQYF. The part of the CDR3 DNA that was read is TGTGCCAGCAGCCAAACTAGCGGGGCGGAGAATACC.

Note on this clone: The CDR3 end is not reached by the read, which stops 3 residues before it; the germline J gene fills it in. The chain employs TRBV5-1 and TRBJ2-5; 9 positions agree with TRBD2. V shed 4 bases, J shed 4 bases, and the junction held 8 bases outside the gene matches. CDR3 length: 15 residues. The germline gives CDR1 SGHRS, CDR2 YFSETQ. The covered CDR3 bases are TGCGCCAGCAGCCAAAGCGGGGGGCTTCGAGAGACC. Translating it yields CASSQSGGLRET. The full-length CDR3 reads as CASSQSGGLRETQYF. Using reference TRBV5-1 and TRBJ2-5 for the parts outside the CDR3, the full variable domain is KAGVTQTPRYLIKTRGQQVTLSCSPISGHRSVSWYQQTPGQGLQFLFEYFSETQRNKGNFPGRFSGRQFSNSRSEMNVSTLELGDSALYLCASSQSGGLRETQYFGPGTRLLVL.

Concerning this clone: Read sequence stops 3 residues before the CDR3 end, and the germline J gene provides the missing end. The J gene is TRBJ1-5, the V gene TRBV6-2 or TRBV6-3; the D is unclear. Germline lookup yields CDR1 MNHEY and CDR2 SVGEGT. Trimming shortened V by 4 bases and J by 4 bases, and 14 bases separated the two germline ends. The CDR3 loop spans 15 amino acids. The CDR3 loop reads CASSFYWASNQPQHF. CDR3 DNA, as far as it was read: TGTGCCAGCAGTTTTTATTGGGCAAGTAATCAGCCC.

About this clone itself: The read terminates 3 residues ahead of where the CDR3 ends, so the germline J gene completes it. This sequence joins TRBV30 and TRBJ2-4; 7 nucleotides align to TRBD1. In germline, CDR1 is GTSNPN, CDR2 SVGIG (reference sequence). The CDR3 spans 13 residues. The CDR3 spells CAWRTGFVYGQYF. The sequenced CDR3 bases are TGTGCCTGGAGGACAGGGTTTGTCTATGGT.

To note about this clone: The sequence runs out 3 residues before the end of the CDR3; the remainder is reconstructed from the germline J gene. The chain joins TRBV10-3 to TRBJ1-2; the D gene is possibly TRBD1 (6 bases). CDR1 ENHRY and CDR2 SYGVKD come from the germline V gene. V dropped 2 bases and J dropped 0 bases, with 10 bases sitting between them. CDR3 size: 15 residues. This chain's CDR3 is CAISERGSTNYGYTF. CDR3 DNA, as far as it was read: TGTGCCATCAGTGAGAGGGGGAGCACTAACTATGGC.

Concerning this clone: The read terminates 3 residues before the CDR3 end, so the remaining end is supplied by the germline J gene. V usage is TRBV10-1 and J usage is TRBJ2-1; D not certain. CDR3 length: 14 residues. Germline V gives CDR1 WNHNN, CDR2 SYGVQD (reference sequence). Between the trimmed V and J ends, which lost 0 bases and 9 bases, there was a span of 12 bases. Partial CDR3 DNA: TGCGCCAGCAGTGAGTCGACGGTCGCAGGTGAG. Protein: CASSESTVAGE. The full CDR3 protein is CASSESTVAGEQFF.

As regards this clone: The read terminates 3 residues before the CDR3 end, so the remaining end is supplied by the germline J gene. This chain links TRBV5-6 with TRBJ2-5; TRBD1 matches 8 bases. CDR3 length: 14 amino acids. Germline trimming cut 4 bases from V and 5 bases from J; bases unmatched to any gene: 7. Germline V gives CDR1 SGHDT, CDR2 YYEEEE. The CDR3 is CASSTTTGVETQYF. Partial CDR3 DNA: TGTGCCAGCAGCACCACGACAGGGGTGGAGACC.

Turning to this clone: Coverage ceases 3 residues before the CDR3 finishes, and the germline J gene fills in the end. V is TRBV2 and J is TRBJ2-3; the D gene could be TRBD1 or TRBD2 (5 bases each). V lost 1 base and J lost 7, with 15 bases in between. Germline CDR1 and CDR2: SNHLY and FYNNEI. This CDR3 region has 15 residues. The CDR3: CASSEGSGIGNTQYF. The part of the CDR3 DNA that was read is TGTGCCAGCAGTGAAGGCTCAGGGATCGGGAATACG. Full variable domain (outside the CDR3, taken from reference TRBV2 and TRBJ2-3): EPEVTQTPSHQVTQMGQEVILRCVPISNHLYFYWYRQILGQKVEFLVSFYNNEISEKSEIFDDQFSVERPDGSNFTLKIRSTKLEDSAMYFCASSEGSGIGNTQYFGPGTRLTVL.

The part of the CDR3 DNA that was read is TGTGCCATCAGTAGTGTCGCAGAAAACACAGATACG. Translation: CAISSVAENTDT. In full, the CDR3 is CAISSVAENTDTQYF. V gene TRBV10-3 combines with J gene TRBJ2-3; no reliable D call. With the read ending 3 residues before the CDR3 end, the germline J gene is used to fill in that end. Trimming left V 5 bases short and J 2 bases short, with 14 bases between. The CDR3 loop spans 15 amino acids. Germline loops: CDR1 ENHRY, CDR2 SYGVKD.

On this clone itself: The read ends 3 residues before the CDR3 terminus; that terminus is restored from the germline J gene. The chain carries TRBV19 and TRBJ2-3, with 15 bases identical to TRBD2. The germline CDR1 and CDR2 sequences are LNHDA and SQIVND (reference sequence). The CDR3 is 17 residues long. Incomplete CDR3 DNA: TGTGCCAGTAGTATAGGGGGACTAGCGGGGGGCCAAGAGACG. Protein: CASSIGGLAGGQET. The full-length CDR3 reads as CASSIGGLAGGQETQYF.

On this clone itself: Sequencing ends 3 residues short of the CDR3 end; the germline J gene provides the rest. The chain has TRBV14 and TRBJ1-2, with 11 bases lining up with TRBD1. Germline-derived CDR1 and CDR2 are SGHDN and FVKESK. The CDR3 has 15 amino acids. CDR3 bases read: TGTGCCAGCAGCCAGGGACAGGGGGTTGTCTACGAC. This encodes CASSQGQGVVYD. The complete CDR3 protein is CASSQGQGVVYDYTF.

As regards this clone: The CDR3 end falls 3 residues outside the read, so it is completed with the germline J gene. V and J are TRBV2 and TRBJ2-3; D is possibly TRBD2 (6 bases). Per the germline V gene, CDR1 is SNHLY and CDR2 is FYNNEI. The CDR3 consists of 13 residues. The CDR3 bases that were read are TGTGCCAGGGAGGGACTGGAACGTGAGACG. This translates into CAREGLERET. The whole CDR3 protein reads CAREGLERETQYF.

As regards this clone: The DNA ends 3 residues before the CDR3 does, and the rest of the CDR3 is filled in from the germline J gene. The rearrangement uses TRBV20-1 and TRBJ2-3; 10 nucleotides align to TRBD2. CDR3 size: 13 residues. Germline V gene lookup returns CDR1 DFQATT and CDR2 SNEGSKA (reference sequence). J lost 5 bases, V lost 5 bases, and 4 bases had no gene match. The CDR3 bases that were read are TGCAGTGCTGGAGCGGGGGGGGGAGATACG. Amino acids: CSAGAGGGDT. The entire CDR3 protein is CSAGAGGGDTQYF.

Comments on this clone: Read data end 3 residues before the CDR3 end; the end is taken from the germline J gene. The rearrangement links TRBV6-1 to TRBJ2-1, with a possible D match to TRBD1 (6 bases). The CDR3 totals 13 residues. The V gene lost 4 bases and the J gene lost 9 bases, with 13 bases spanning the gap. Germline V gene lookup returns CDR1 MNHNS and CDR2 SASEGT. The CDR3 loop reads CASSVGAWGEQFF. CDR3 bases read: TGTGCCAGCAGTGTGGGGGCCTGGGGTGAG.

As for this clone: Read data end 3 residues before the CDR3 end; the end is taken from the germline J gene. The genes are TRBV20-1 and TRBJ1-4; D is possibly TRBD1 (5 bases). Per the germline V gene, CDR1 is DFQATT and CDR2 is SNEGSKA (reference sequence). This CDR3 is built from 13 residues. This CDR3 reads CSARGSGANVLFF. CDR3 DNA, as far as it was read: TGCAGTGCTAGAGGATCTGGGGCCAACGTA.